This T cell receptor (beta chain) was recovered during a study of cytomegalovirus exposure and HLA in healthy donors. Study-wide results and caveats: Most likely, a cluster of highly shared sequence variants arose as a sequencing artifact. An assumption of roughly uniform sequencing depth across donors underlay the presence/absence analyses. Later analysis suggested most CMV-associated TCR beta chains were HLA-restricted.

The sample holds one count of this clone. The antigen remains undetermined. The CDR3 has 15 residues. The V and J ends lost 7 bases and 0 bases respectively, with 15 bases between them. Germline V gives CDR1 MNHEY, CDR2 SMNVEV (reference sequence). The PCR had 60 Vbeta and 13 Jbeta primers. The protocol was immunoSEQ multiplex PCR, while the TCRdb copy is restricted to in-frame clones and leaves out a portion. The table includes 100,000 to 150,000 clones, around 80% detected once. The genes are TRBV27 and TRBJ1-1; D is undetermined. The sequence was collected from a man aged 25-45 years in good health and CMV-seronegative. Input material: PBMCs. CDR3 nucleotides: TGTGCCAGCACCCCAGGCCAGGTTATGAACACTGAAGCTTTCTTT. Protein: CASTPGQVMNTEAFF.